These T cell receptor beta chains were read from a single sample in a study of cytomegalovirus exposure and HLA in healthy donors. The data were produced by immunoSEQ multiplex PCR, yet TCRdb's version contains in-frame clones alone and is incomplete. The repertoire holds about 130,000 clones, with 80% to 85% as singletons. The specimen was PBMCs. The receptor set was obtained from a man between 18 and 29 years old in good health and CMV-seronegative. Both conserved end residues are part of each CDR3. The order of the fields is clone size, D gene, J gene, V gene, CDR3 length, CDR3 DNA, CDR3 protein. The D gene is left open where the match is weak. Not all rows give a size; the values are once, few, many and, for expanded clones, a class.

-	TRBD1	TRBJ2-7	TRBV9	15	TGTGCCAGCAGCGTGTCCGGGACAGCCACCTACGAGCAGTACTTC	CASSVSGTATYEQYF
-	TRBD1	TRBJ1-2	TRBV29-1	13	TGCAGCGTAGCTATGGACAGGGTCCTTGGCTACACCTTC	CSVAMDRVLGYTF
-	-	TRBJ1-5	TRBV19	16	TGTGCCAGTAGTCCCGATGCTGGCAGGAGCAATCAGCCCCAGCATTTT	CASSPDAGRSNQPQHF
-	TRBD1	TRBJ1-1	TRBV7-9	19	TGTGCCAGCAGCTTATCGCCTACTAAAAGGGGGCTCGCAAACACTGAAGCTTTCTTT	CASSLSPTKRGLANTEAFF
-	TRBD1	TRBJ2-7	TRBV9	16	TGTGCCAGCAGCGTGGAGGGAAGCAGGGGGCGCCCCGCGCAGTACTTC	CASSVEGSRGRPAQYF
-	-	TRBJ1-5	TRBV30	13	TGTGCCTGGAGCGTTCAGGGAAATCAGCCCCAGCATTTT	CAWSVQGNQPQHF
-	TRBD2	TRBJ2-1	TRBV6-5	13	TGTGCCAGCAGTTACGGGACTAGCGATGAGCAGTTCTTC	CASSYGTSDEQFF
-	TRBD2	TRBJ2-3	TRBV7-9	17	TGTGCCAGCAGCTCACCGGAAGGACTAGCGGGCACAGATACGCAGTATTTT	CASSSPEGLAGTDTQYF
few	-	TRBJ2-2	TRBV11-3	17	TGTGCCAGCAGCACATTTCCGGGTCCCCGGGGCACCGGGGAGCTGTTTTTT	CASSTFPGPRGTGELFF
-	TRBD1	TRBJ1-2	TRBV27	15	TGTGCCAGCACCCTTCGGACAGGGAGACTCTATGGCTACACCTTC	CASTLRTGRLYGYTF
-	-	TRBJ1-2	TRBV11-2	14	TGTGCCAGCAGCCCAGCAGGCACCTACGTTGGCTACACCTTC	CASSPAGTYVGYTF
few	TRBD1	TRBJ1-1	TRBV4-1	16	TGCGCCAGCAGCCAAGGGGCAGGGGGCTCGGGCACTGAAGCTTTCTTT	CASSQGAGGSGTEAFF
-	TRBD1	TRBJ2-7	TRBV7-9	13	TGTGCCAGCAGCCCGGGACAGCCCTACGAGCAGTACTTC	CASSPGQPYEQYF
-	-	TRBJ2-7	TRBV4-1	12	TGCGCCAGCAGCCAAGATACCTACGAGCAGTACTTC	CASSQDTYEQYF
-	TRBD2	TRBJ2-5	TRBV18	16	TGTGCCAGCTCACCAGGGACTAGCGGGGTTCGAGAGACCCAGTACTTC	CASSPGTSGVRETQYF
-	TRBD2	TRBJ2-3	TRBV6-5	16	TGTGCCAGCAGTTTCTCTAGCGGGGGGGCCTTGGATACGCAGTATTTT	CASSFSSGGALDTQYF
-	-	TRBJ1-1	TRBV10-3	14	TGTGCCATCAGAGTCGCAGGGGAATTAACTGAAGCTTTCTTT	CAIRVAGELTEAFF
few	-	TRBJ1-1	TRBV5-6	15	TGTGCCAGCAGCCCGAGCCGGCAGGAGAACACTGAAGCTTTCTTT	CASSPSRQENTEAFF
-	-	TRBJ1-1	TRBV19	14	TGTGCCAGTCAAGGGCAGGGGAGAAGCACTGAAGCTTTCTTT	CASQGQGRSTEAFF
-	-	TRBJ2-5	TRBV5-1	17	TGCGCCAGCAGCTTGGCCTCAGGGGCTCTTAGGCAAGAGACCCAGTACTTC	CASSLASGALRQETQYF
-	-	TRBJ2-3	TRBV15	19	TGTGCCACCAGCGTACGACCTGGTTTCTCGGGAACTAGCACAGATACGCAGTATTTT	CATSVRPGFSGTSTDTQYF
-	-	TRBJ2-1	TRBV11-2	15	TGTGCCAGCACCCCCGGGGGAGGCTCCTACAATGAGCAGTTCTTC	CASTPGGGSYNEQFF
-	TRBD1	TRBJ1-1	TRBV5-1	15	TGCGCCAGCAGCTCCGAGGGGGGACAGCTACGATTGTCTTTCTTT	CASSSEGGQLRLSFF
-	-	TRBJ1-1	TRBV2	11	TGTGCCAGCCCGGGGGTCACTGAAGCTTTCTTT	CASPGVTEAFF
-	-	TRBJ1-6	TRBV7-3	13	TGTGCCAGCAGCCCGAGACAGGAGTCACCCCTCCACTTT	CASSPRQESPLHF
-	-	TRBJ2-5	TRBV7-2	15	TGTGCCAGCAGCTTAGGGGGCTGGTACCAAGAGACCCAGTACTTC	CASSLGGWYQETQYF
-	TRBD1	TRBJ1-2	TRBV7-2	16	TGTGCCAGCAGCTTAGGTCTGGGACAGGGTTGGGGGGGCTACACCTTC	CASSLGLGQGWGGYTF
-	TRBD1	TRBJ2-3	TRBV2	13	TGTGCCAGCGGGGACAGGGGCGCGGATACGCAGTATTTT	CASGDRGADTQYF
-	TRBD1	TRBJ2-7	TRBV28	16	TGTGCCAGCAGTCTCCTCCCGGGACAGGGCGGGCACGAGCAGTACTTC	CASSLLPGQGGHEQYF
-	TRBD1	TRBJ1-2	TRBV6-6	12	TGTGCCAGCCTCATCGAAGGGGGCGGCTACACCTTC	CASLIEGGGYTF
-	-	TRBJ1-5	TRBV10-3	14	TGTGCCATCAGTGACAGGGGACGAGATCAGCCCCAGCATTTT	CAISDRGRDQPQHF
-	TRBD2	TRBJ2-1	TRBV27	15	TGTGCCAGCAGTCCCCGGACTAGCGGGGGAAATGAGCAGTTCTTC	CASSPRTSGGNEQFF
-	-	TRBJ1-1	TRBV7-9	15	TGTGCCAGCAGCCCCCCAGACGGGGGAGAGGCTGAAGCTTTCTTT	CASSPPDGGEAEAFF
-	TRBD2	TRBJ2-1	TRBV7-2	17	TGTGCCAGCAGCTTAAATGAGGCGGGGGGCTTCTGGAATGAGCAGTTCTTC	CASSLNEAGGFWNEQFF
once	-	TRBJ1-5	TRBV6-5	15	TGTGCCAGCAGCCTGACGGGGTATAGCAATCAGCCCCAGCATTTT	CASSLTGYSNQPQHF
few	-	TRBJ1-1	TRBV10-1	13	TGCGCCAGCAGTGAGACTATGAACACTGAAGCTTTCTTT	CASSETMNTEAFF
-	-	TRBJ1-4	TRBV7-9	14	TGTGCCAGCAGCCCATCCCCAACTAATGAAAAACTGTTTTTT	CASSPSPTNEKLFF
-	TRBD1	TRBJ2-5	TRBV4-2	13	TGTGCCAGCAGCCGGACAGGTGGAGAGACCCAGTACTTC	CASSRTGGETQYF
-	-	TRBJ1-4	TRBV10-1	15	TGCGCCAGCAGCCCCACAGGGTTCGGGGTCGAAAAACTGTTTTTT	CASSPTGFGVEKLFF
-	TRBD1	TRBJ2-2	TRBV9	15	TGTGCCAGCAGCCCCCGACAGGGTTTCTCCGGGGAGCTGTTTTTT	CASSPRQGFSGELFF
-	TRBD1	TRBJ1-6	TRBV2	15	TGTGCCAGCAGTCCCGGAGGGGGCATTAATTCACCCCTCCACTTT	CASSPGGGINSPLHF
once	TRBD1	TRBJ1-6	TRBV25-1	14	TGTGCCAGCAGTGTAGGGACAGGAAATTCACCCCTCCACTTT	CASSVGTGNSPLHF
-	-	TRBJ1-5	TRBV11-2	14	TGTGCCAGCAGCTTAGCGCTACAGGGTCAGCCCCAGCATTTT	CASSLALQGQPQHF
-	-	TRBJ2-1	TRBV9	13	TGTGCCAGCAGCCTAATCGGGGGCAATGAGCAGTTCTTC	CASSLIGGNEQFF
-	-	TRBJ1-1	TRBV4-2	15	TGTGCCAGCAGCCAAGAGGGGGGTATGAACACTGAAGCTTTCTTT	CASSQEGGMNTEAFF
-	-	TRBJ1-2	TRBV19	11	TGTGCCAGTAGTGAGGGAAGGGGCTACACCTTC	CASSEGRGYTF
-	-	TRBJ1-5	TRBV28	13	TGTGCCAGCACCCTACGGGAGGCCCAGCCCCAGCATTTT	CASTLREAQPQHF
once	TRBD1	TRBJ1-1	TRBV16	15	TGTGCCAGCAGCCAATGGACAGGGGGAAACACTGAAGCTTTCTTT	CASSQWTGGNTEAFF
-	-	TRBJ1-5	TRBV27	14	TGTGCCAGCAGTTGGACGGGGGGCAATCAGCCCCAGCATTTT	CASSWTGGNQPQHF
once	-	TRBJ2-7	TRBV5-1	14	TGCGCCAGCAGCTCATGGACAGACTCCTACGAGCAGTACTTC	CASSSWTDSYEQYF
-	-	TRBJ1-4	TRBV6-5	16	TGTGCCAGCAGTTACTCGAGAGGTGGGGGGGAAGAAAAACTGTTTTTT	CASSYSRGGGEEKLFF
-	-	TRBJ1-1	TRBV9	13	TGTGCCAGCAGCGTAGGACTGTACACTGAAGCTTTCTTT	CASSVGLYTEAFF
few	-	TRBJ2-2	TRBV6-4	14	TGTGCCAGCAGTTTTTCTGCGGACACCGGGGAGCTGTTTTTT	CASSFSADTGELFF
-	-	TRBJ1-2	TRBV13	13	TGTGCCAGCAGCTCAGGGAGTAGCTATGGCTACACCTTC	CASSSGSSYGYTF
-	-	TRBJ1-6	TRBV5-1	13	TGCGCCAGCAGCTTCGGGACAAACTCACCCCTCCACTTT	CASSFGTNSPLHF
-	TRBD1	TRBJ1-1	TRBV6-6	12	TGTGCCAGTCGACAGGGAAGGAATGAAGCTTTCTTT	CASRQGRNEAFF
-	TRBD2	TRBJ2-7	TRBV6-1	15	TGTGCCAGCAGTCGGACTAGCGGGGGGGCCCACGAGCAGTACTTC	CASSRTSGGAHEQYF
-	TRBD1	TRBJ2-5	TRBV5-6	14	TGTGCCAGCAGGACCGGGACAGCTAGTGAGACCCAGTACTTC	CASRTGTASETQYF
-	TRBD1	TRBJ1-1	TRBV5-4	12	TGTGCCAGCAGTCCACGACAGGGGGAAGCTTTCTTT	CASSPRQGEAFF
-	-	TRBJ1-2	TRBV5-1	14	TGCGCCAGCAGGCGCCTACAGGAGAACTATGGTTACACCTTC	CASRRLQENYGYTF